This T cell receptor beta chain was sequenced during a study of T-cell reconstitution after alpha-beta-depleted transplantation in children. Study-level points and caveats: At around two months after transplant, the alpha-beta T cells were reportedly derived from several hundred expanded clones that came from non-depleted graft cells. Some patients owed their high day-60 TCRbeta diversity to surviving recipient T cells and thymic progenitors. T-cell numbers and diversity, one year after transplant, stemmed largely from T cells that were newly produced.

Unique molecular identifiers were incorporated during preparation of the TCRbeta library. TCRdb re-analysed the PCR reads in MiXCR, keeping a single row per CDR3 protein. The sample comprises fewer than 700,000 distinct CDR3 sequences, roughly 23% of which are singletons, and 11% to 15% rests with the top ten. Trimming cost V 2 bases and J 5 bases, with 8 bases left between them. Germline-derived CDR1 and CDR2 are MGHDK and SYGVNS. The CDR3 is made up of 13 amino acids. Turning to this clonotype: No antigen is known for it.

The sequence was collected from a boy younger than two who had a stem cell transplant for acute myeloid leukemia, so the T cells may come from the graft donor. Specimen: PBMCs, mostly from graft donor cells, collected 360 days after TCRalphabeta/CD19-depleted stem cell transplant. V usage is TRBV25-1 and J usage is TRBJ2-3; no clear D. CDR3 in amino acids: CASSEVIGDTQYF. Here the CDR3 DNA reads TGTGCCAGCAGTGAAGTTATCGGAGATACGCAGTATTTT. The full variable domain, with the rest looked up from reference TRBV25-1 and TRBJ2-3, is EADIYQTPRYLVIGTGKKITLECSQTMGHDKMYWYQQDPGMELHLIHYSYGVNSTEKGDLSSESTVSRIRTEHFPLTLESARPSHTSQYLCASSEVIGDTQYFGPGTRLTVL.